This entry is about one T cell receptor beta chain. Antigen specificity is unknown. One base away lies a much larger clone, so this may be a sequencing read error. The data stem from a study of read filtering for tumor transcriptome and immune sequencing. General study results and limits: The sorted CD138-negative fraction was a mixed bone marrow immune population, not purified T cells. Correlation between methods rose after single-read clonotypes were removed.

The length of the CDR3 is 14 residues. Germline CDR1 reads MNHNS; CDR2 reads SASEGT. At the time of active disease, bone marrow was collected from every patient. From 400 to 450 ng of RNA, a library with molecular barcoded alpha/delta and beta/gamma adaptors was made. TCRdb itself ran the reads through MiXCR, one entry per CDR3 protein. Of some 120,000 distinct CDR3 sequences in the sample, 13% were seen once. Material for sequencing was a population of CD138-negative cells sorted from bone marrow. The J gene is TRBJ2-3, the V gene TRBV6-1; TRBD2 matches at 8 bases. The clonotype comes from a donor over 35 with multiple myeloma. For the CDR3, the DNA is TGTGCCAGCAGTGTAAGCGGGGGCACAGATATGCAGTATTTT. It translates to CASSVSGGTDMQYF.